This T cell receptor (beta chain) comes out of a study of blood T cells in healthy people across ages. Study findings and constraints: Unsorted PBMC material precluded a definitive naive versus antigen-experienced comparison. TCR beta diversity tracked closely with naive T cell percentage. Expanded clonotype changes were possibly confounded by unknown donor CMV status.

The authors ran a second PCR of 7 to 11 cycles using a sample-barcoded 5' primer and a J-beta primer mix. A template-switch adaptor with 12 random nucleotides tagged each cDNA molecule. Each CDR3 protein gets one entry after TCRdb re-called the 5' RACE reads with MiXCR. The table lists roughly 1,300,000 distinct CDR3 sequences, almost 60% of them singletons, with approximately 7% in the top ten. Concerning this clonotype itself: Its antigen is not known.

Germline V lookup: CDR1 KGHSH, CDR2 LQKENI. The CDR3 totals 17 residues. The ends lost 3 bases at V and 0 bases at J; junction bases unmatched: 3. This chain links TRBV18 with TRBJ2-4, with 12 bases lining up with TRBD1. This TCR was sampled from a man younger than 35 in good health. Sequencing used blood. CDR3 nucleotides: TGTGCCAGCTCACCCGGGACAGGGGGCTTAGCCAAAAACATTCAGTACTTC. As protein: CASSPGTGGLAKNIQYF.